These 13 T cell receptor beta chains originate from one sample sequenced in a study of OX40 agonist ivuxolimab in advanced cancers. The assay was immunoSEQ multiplex PCR, and TCRdb's table has in-frame clones only and misses some. This table has under 100,000 clones, approximately 85% appearing once. Sequencing used CD4+ or CD8+ T cells sorted from blood, obtained in a trial of the OX40 agonist ivuxolimab. Receptor source: an adult with an advanced solid tumor such as melanoma, head and neck, liver or kidney cancer.

The V gene is TRBV5-1, the J gene TRBJ1-2; D is unclear. Germline loops: CDR1 SGHRS, CDR2 YFSETQ. CDR3 length: 13 residues. V lost 4 bases and J 2 bases, leaving 9 bases between the germline ends. The CDR3 reads CASSPGLNYGYTF. CDR3 nucleotides: TGCGCCAGCAGCCCAGGACTGAACTATGGCTACACCTTC. Supplemented by reference TRBV5-1 and TRBJ1-2, the full variable domain reads KAGVTQTPRYLIKTRGQQVTLSCSPISGHRSVSWYQQTPGQGLQFLFEYFSETQRNKGNFPGRFSGRQFSNSRSEMNVSTLELGDSALYLCASSPGLNYGYTFGSGTRLTVV.

This rearrangement joins TRBV18 to TRBJ2-5; 9 bases are a match to TRBD2. The germline gives CDR1 KGHSH, CDR2 LQKENI. Germline trimming cut 3 bases from V and 3 bases from J; bases unmatched to any gene: 2. The CDR3 has 14 residues. The CDR3 region is CASSPGLAKETQYF. In nucleotides, the CDR3 is TGTGCCAGCTCACCCGGACTAGCGAAAGAGACCCAGTACTTC.

This chain joins TRBV7-9 and TRBJ2-1; D unclear. The V gene's germline CDR1 is SEHNR and CDR2 FQNEAQ (reference sequence). The CDR3 loop spans 15 amino acids. The V end lost 1 base, the J end lost 4 bases, and 11 bases lay between the germline ends. The CDR3 here is CASSLVAFRYNEQFF. CDR3 nucleotide sequence: TGTGCCAGCAGCTTAGTTGCGTTCCGTTACAATGAGCAGTTCTTC.

The chain has TRBV11-2 and TRBJ2-1; 8 nucleotides agree with TRBD2. CDR3 length: 17 residues. Germline CDR1 is SGHAT and CDR2 is FQNNGV. Losses at the gene ends were 1 base for V and 7 bases for J; bases not matched to a gene: 12. CDR3 DNA: TGTGCCAGCAGCTTAGGCCTAGCGGGCCCTCAAAGTAATGAGCAGTTCTTC. Translation: CASSLGLAGPQSNEQFF.

There are a few counts of this clone. This chain joins TRBV5-1 and TRBJ1-3; D remains ambiguous. Between the trimmed V and J ends, which lost 4 bases and 0 bases, there was a span of 11 bases. Looked up from germline, CDR1 is SGHRS and CDR2 is YFSETQ. This CDR3 is built from 15 residues. CDR3 loop: CASSLPDPSGNTIYF. The CDR3 DNA reads TGCGCCAGCAGCCTGCCCGACCCCTCTGGAAACACCATATATTTT.

The J gene is TRBJ2-6, the V gene TRBV19, with D possibly matching TRBD1 (6 bases). Germline V gene sequence: CDR1 LNHDA, CDR2 SQIVND (reference sequence). The germline V and J ends were trimmed by 7 bases and 1 base, with 8 bases remaining between them. This CDR3 region has 14 residues. The CDR3 region is CASTRGSGANVLTF. CDR3 nucleotides: TGTGCCAGTACTAGGGGGTCTGGGGCCAACGTCCTGACTTTC.

The rearrangement joins TRBV29-1 to TRBJ2-3; D is ambiguous. V was trimmed by 4 bases and J by 0 bases, leaving 8 bases between them. This CDR3 is built from 13 residues. Per the germline V gene, CDR1 is SQVTM and CDR2 is ANQGSEA. Here the CDR3 reads CSVGRASTDTQYF. In DNA form, the CDR3 reads TGCAGCGTTGGAAGGGCTAGCACAGATACGCAGTATTTT.

The chain has TRBV6-9 and TRBJ1-2; D is possibly TRBD1 (5 bases). Germline V gene data show CDR1 as MNHGY and CDR2 as SVAAGI. Deletions cut 4 bases from V and 8 bases from J, with 17 bases between. The CDR3 runs 14 residues. CDR3 in DNA: TGTGCCAGCAGTTCCCGTAAGGGGCAGGGAGGCTACACCTTC. The encoded protein is CASSSRKGQGGYTF.

This clone was picked up one time. The CDR3 region is CASSIWGRAGTGELFF. DNA of the CDR3: TGTGCCAGTAGTATATGGGGGAGGGCCGGTACCGGGGAGCTGTTTTTT. The chain carries TRBV19 and TRBJ2-2; 7 bases fit TRBD2. Germline V gene lookup returns CDR1 LNHDA and CDR2 SQIVND (reference sequence). The V gene end was trimmed by 2 bases and the J gene end by 5 bases; junction bases not matched to a gene: 8. This CDR3 contains 16 residues.

This chain joins TRBV4-3 and TRBJ2-2, with 12 bases lining up with TRBD2. Unmatched junction bases numbered 7, after V lost 2 bases and J lost 0 bases. The germline gives CDR1 LGHNA, CDR2 YSLEER. This CDR3 contains 19 residues. As DNA, the CDR3 is TGCGCCAGCAGCCAACAACTAGGACTAGCGGGGCCGAACACCGGGGAGCTGTTTTTT. Residues: CASSQQLGLAGPNTGELFF.

This chain connects TRBV6-5 to TRBJ2-7, with 11 bases that match TRBD1. J gave up 6 bases and V 3 bases, and 10 bases lay outside the gene matches. This CDR3 has 16 residues. In germline, CDR1 is MNHEY, CDR2 SVGAGI. CDR3 bases: TGTGCCAGCAGTTATAGCTTTTGGGACAGGGGGGGCGAGCAGTACTTC. It specifies CASSYSFWDRGGEQYF.

This clone was counted a few times. The J gene is TRBJ2-1, the V gene TRBV29-1; D remains ambiguous. The CDR3 loop spans 13 amino acids. Trimming took off 0 bases at V and 4 bases at J, with 7 bases between the two ends. The germline CDR1 and CDR2 sequences are SQVTM and ANQGSEA. CDR3 sequence reads: CSVEDLEYNEQFF. Here the CDR3 DNA reads TGCAGCGTTGAAGATTTGGAGTACAATGAGCAGTTCTTC.

The V and J genes are TRBV4-2 and TRBJ1-2; TRBD1 agrees at 7 bases. The CDR3 has 17 residues. V was pared by 2 bases and J by 0 bases, with 9 bases of the junction left unmatched. Germline V lookup: CDR1 LGHNA, CDR2 YNFKEQ. CDR3 in amino acids: CASSQNYGQASNYGYTF. DNA of the CDR3: TGTGCCAGCAGCCAAAACTACGGACAGGCGTCTAACTATGGCTACACCTTC.